This T cell receptor (beta chain) is from a study of shared clonotypes between healthy human individuals. To note about this clone: The junction differs from germline at one of its ends, possibly a read error.

The material for each subset, its genomic DNA, was split evenly across several immunoSEQ plates. Sequenced by immunoSEQ multiplex PCR; TCRdb stores in-frame clones only, minus some. The table includes roughly 500,000 clones, around 85% detected once. The unsorted samples took 90 million or so PBMCs to get genomic DNA. The sequence derives from a woman between 35 and 50 years old in good health. Some clones in this sample may be carry-over from other donors' samples. Sample: PBMCs.

The CDR3 reads CASSDRGLRYDEQFF. CDR3 in DNA: TGCGCCAGCAGTGATAGAGGGCTGCGCTACGATGAGCAGTTCTTC. This chain uses TRBV10-1 with TRBJ2-1; D might be TRBD2 (5 bases). Germline assignment: CDR1 WNHNN and CDR2 SYGVQD (reference sequence). The CDR3 extends over 15 amino acids.